This note documents a single T cell receptor beta chain sequence. What it recognizes is unknown. Blood was drawn once from each donor into heparinised tubes. The draws averaged about 0.11 L. The data were taken from a study of beta chain features in type 1 diabetes. Study-wide findings and caveats: Across all four CD4+ subsets, people with type 1 diabetes showed modestly shorter TCRB CDR3s. Unsettled here was the matter of whether HLA type influences TCRB rearrangement.

The isolated RNA, all of it, was reverse transcribed, so expressed TCRB transcripts were what got sequenced. For naive, central memory and regulatory T cell samples, reads averaged around 3.5 million. Repertoires were generated with immunoSEQ multiplex PCR, while TCRdb's copy carries only in-frame clones and drops some. The table records 250,000 to 300,000 clones, 14% of them present only once. Germline loops: CDR1 SEHNR, CDR2 FQNEAQ (reference sequence). The CDR3 spans 14 residues. V shed 6 bases and J 2 bases; nucleotides not matched to a gene: 3. The sample was naive CD4+ T cells from blood. The TCR was taken from a man aged 25 to 45 with type 1 diabetes. V gene TRBV7-9 combines with J gene TRBJ1-5; 8 positions agree with TRBD1. The CDR3 DNA reads as TGTGCCAGCAGTCAGGACAGGGGCAATCAGCCCCAGCATTTT. This gives the protein CASSQDRGNQPQHF.